The 23 T cell receptor beta chains reported below all come from one sample, sequenced in a study of blood T cell repertoires in COVID-19. Sequenced by immunoSEQ multiplex PCR; TCRdb stores in-frame clones only, minus some. The sample holds more than 85,000 clones, about 88% seen once. Sequenced sample: peripheral blood. These receptors were taken from a woman in her forties or fifties with acute or convalescent COVID-19.

The V gene is TRBV6-5, the J gene TRBJ2-1; 10 nucleotides agree with TRBD2. CDR3 length equals 14 residues. The V gene's germline CDR1 is MNHEY and CDR2 SVGAGI. The J segment lost 4 bases and the V segment lost 6 bases, leaving 3 bases of the junction unmatched. This chain's CDR3 is CASSWTSGYNEQFF. CDR3 sequence (DNA): TGTGCCAGCAGCTGGACTAGCGGATACAATGAGCAGTTCTTC.

The gene calls are TRBV5-1 and TRBJ2-1, with 11 bases that match TRBD2. Germline trimming cut 3 bases from V and 2 bases from J; bases unmatched to any gene: 1. The CDR3 runs to 15 residues. Germline lookup yields CDR1 SGHRS and CDR2 YFSETQ. CDR3 nucleotides: TGCGCCAGCAGCTCGGGACTAGCGGCCTACAATGAGCAGTTCTTC. Translation: CASSSGLAAYNEQFF.

The CDR3 coding sequence is TGTGCCAGCAGCTTGCGCCGGGACATAAACACCATATATTTT. It specifies CASSLRRDINTIYF. This sequence joins TRBV5-5 and TRBJ1-3; a possible D gene is TRBD1 (6 bases). The ends were cut back, 1 base at V and 6 bases at J, with 11 bases in the middle. Germline V gene lookup returns CDR1 SGHKS and CDR2 YYEKEE (reference sequence). There are 14 residues in the CDR3.

This sequence joins TRBV7-2 and TRBJ2-1; possible D gene TRBD2, 5 bases. Germline V gene lookup returns CDR1 SGHTA and CDR2 FQGNSA. V lost 3 bases and J 5 bases, leaving 8 bases between the germline ends. The CDR3 sequence is 13 residues long. DNA for the CDR3: TGTGCCAGCAGCTTCAGGCGGGACAATGAGCAGTTCTTC. The encoded protein is CASSFRRDNEQFF.

Points on this clone: The sample holds other DNA sequences that translate to the same CDR3. The chain employs TRBV20-1 and TRBJ2-7; D unclear. Germline CDR1 is DFQATT and CDR2 is SNEGSKA (reference sequence). CDR3 length: 11 amino acids. With 3 bases removed from V and 3 bases from J, the gap between germline ends came to 6 bases. CDR3 loop: CSASGSYEQYF. The CDR3 nucleotides read TGCAGTGCTAGTGGCAGCTACGAGCAGTACTTC.

The chain joins TRBV7-9 to TRBJ1-5; D unclear. The germline V gene encodes CDR1 SEHNR and CDR2 FQNEAQ (reference sequence). CDR3 length equals 15 residues. Trimming removed 5 bases from V and 3 bases from J, with 14 bases in between. In DNA, the CDR3 is TGTGCCAGCAGCCCGGCGAACGGGGACAATCAGCCCCAGCATTTT. It is translated as CASSPANGDNQPQHF.

The CDR3 coding sequence is TGCAGCGTTGGGGGACAAGGTCCCTACGAGCAGTACTTC. Protein sequence: CSVGGQGPYEQYF. The rearrangement uses TRBV29-1 and TRBJ2-7; D is possibly TRBD1 (6 bases). V lost 4 bases and J 2 bases, leaving 12 bases between the germline ends. Germline V gene lookup returns CDR1 SQVTM and CDR2 ANQGSEA. The CDR3 totals 13 residues.

The J gene is TRBJ2-7, the V gene TRBV6-5; 7 nucleotides agree with TRBD1. V was clipped by 4 bases and J by 3 bases; unmatched bases: 3. Germline-derived CDR1 and CDR2 are MNHEY and SVGAGI. This CDR3 is built from 13 residues. The CDR3, as DNA: TGTGCCAGCAGTTGGGACAGTTACTACGAGCAGTACTTC. This encodes CASSWDSYYEQYF.

The V gene is TRBV6-5, the J gene TRBJ2-3; perhaps TRBD2 as D (5 bases). The CDR3 runs 14 residues. Germline V CDR1 and CDR2: MNHEY, SVGAGI. The ends were cut back, 5 bases at V and 6 bases at J, with 15 bases in the middle. The CDR3 sequence is CASSLRTPSDTQYF. DNA of the CDR3: TGTGCCAGCAGTCTGCGGACTCCCAGCGATACGCAGTATTTT.

The rearrangement links TRBV2 to TRBJ2-5, with 9 bases aligning to TRBD1. Trimming at V came to 7 bases and at J to 6 bases, leaving 9 bases not matched to a gene. This CDR3 spans 14 amino acids. Per the germline V gene, CDR1 is SNHLY and CDR2 is FYNNEI. CDR3 amino acids: CASNPGQGPQTQYF. The CDR3 coding sequence is TGTGCCAGCAATCCGGGACAGGGACCTCAGACCCAGTACTTC. The complete variable domain, with remaining parts taken from reference TRBV2 and TRBJ2-5, reads EPEVTQTPSHQVTQMGQEVILRCVPISNHLYFYWYRQILGQKVEFLVSFYNNEISEKSEIFDDQFSVERPDGSNFTLKIRSTKLEDSAMYFCASNPGQGPQTQYFGPGTRLLVL.

In DNA form, the CDR3 reads TGTGCCAGTAGTACCCGGGTGGGTTCTTACAACTATGGCTACACCTTC. Translation: CASSTRVGSYNYGYTF. This chain uses TRBV19 with TRBJ1-2; D unclear. V lost 4 bases and J 2 bases, leaving 17 bases between the germline ends. Germline CDR1 is LNHDA and CDR2 is SQIVND (reference sequence). The CDR3 has 16 residues.

J is TRBJ1-2 and V is TRBV2, with D perhaps TRBD1 (6 bases). V lost 6 bases and J 7 bases, leaving 12 bases between the germline ends. In germline, CDR1 is SNHLY, CDR2 FYNNEI. The CDR3 is made up of 12 amino acids. The CDR3 DNA reads TGTGCCAGCAGGCAACAGGGTTTTGGCTACACCTTC. Protein sequence: CASRQQGFGYTF.

With regard to this clone: Other nucleotide sequences from this sample produce the same CDR3. This chain links TRBV5-6 with TRBJ2-5, with D unresolved. CDR3 length: 13 amino acids. Trimming pared 0 bases from V and 5 bases from J, leaving 8 bases between. CDR1 and CDR2 from the germline V gene are SGHDT and YYEEEE. CDR3 sequence: CASSLVSRETQYF. The DNA of the CDR3 is TGTGCCAGCAGCTTGGTGTCGCGGGAGACCCAGTACTTC.

The rearrangement uses TRBV6-1 and TRBJ1-3, with 8 bases that match TRBD1. V lost 5 bases, J lost 4 bases, and 4 bases stayed unmatched. CDR1 and CDR2 from the germline V gene are MNHNS and SASEGT. CDR3 length equals 14 residues. CDR3 DNA: TGTGCCAGCAGTTCACAGGGGGAGGGAAACACCATATATTTT. Amino acid sequence: CASSSQGEGNTIYF.

J is TRBJ2-3 and V is TRBV6-5, with D tentatively TRBD1 (6 bases). Trimming pared 6 bases from V and 7 bases from J, leaving 14 bases between. This CDR3 has 13 residues. The germline gives CDR1 MNHEY, CDR2 SVGAGI. CDR3 DNA sequence: TGTGCCAGCAGCCCCAGGGGTCTGAATACGCAGTATTTT. This encodes CASSPRGLNTQYF.

The chain uses TRBV27 and TRBJ2-1, with TRBD1 identical over 8 bases. This CDR3 has 13 residues. From germline, CDR1 is MNHEY and CDR2 SMNVEV (reference sequence). Unmatched junction bases numbered 5, after V lost 7 bases and J lost 6 bases. The CDR3 sequence: CASTGTGSNEQFF. The DNA for the CDR3 is TGTGCCAGCACCGGGACAGGCAGCAATGAGCAGTTCTTC.

V and J are TRBV5-5 and TRBJ2-7; a weak D match, TRBD2 (7 bases). The germline V gene encodes CDR1 SGHKS and CDR2 YYEKEE (reference sequence). The CDR3 covers 15 residues. V lost 0 bases and J lost 3, with 13 bases in between. The CDR3 DNA reads as TGTGCCAGCAGCTTGGTGGGGGGGCAGAACTACGAGCAGTACTTC. As protein: CASSLVGGQNYEQYF.

The V and J genes are TRBV11-3 and TRBJ2-7, with a possible D match to TRBD2 (6 bases). The CDR3 contains 15 residues. The V gene lost 5 bases and the J gene lost 3 bases, with 17 bases spanning the gap. The germline V gene encodes CDR1 SGHNT and CDR2 YENEEA. CDR3 bases: TGTGCCAGCAGCCCATCGCGGGGACGGGGCTACGAGCAGTACTTC. It codes for CASSPSRGRGYEQYF.

The chain has TRBV5-1 and TRBJ2-1, with 13 bases matching TRBD2. The CDR3 spans 16 residues. Looked up from germline, CDR1 is SGHRS and CDR2 is YFSETQ. V lost 7 bases to trimming and J lost 7 bases; unmatched junction nucleotides: 11. The chain's CDR3 is CASSGTSGILTNEQFF. CDR3 coding DNA: TGCGCCAGCTCCGGGACTAGCGGGATATTGACTAATGAGCAGTTCTTC.

The chain employs TRBV30 and TRBJ1-4, with D possibly matching TRBD1 (5 bases). Germline V CDR1 and CDR2: GTSNPN, SVGIG (reference sequence). Trimming pared 3 bases from V and 0 bases from J, leaving 8 bases between. This CDR3 contains 14 residues. CDR3 amino acids: CAWRGLSTNEKLFF. CDR3 sequence (DNA): TGTGCCTGGAGGGGACTGTCAACTAATGAAAAACTGTTTTTT.

The chain combines TRBV6-6 with TRBJ1-5; D uncertain. Trimming took off 4 bases at V and 4 bases at J, with 11 bases between the two ends. CDR3 size: 14 residues. Germline CDR1 reads MNHNY; CDR2 reads SVGAGI (reference sequence). The CDR3 is CASSFGRSNQPQHF. For the CDR3, the DNA is TGTGCCAGCAGTTTCGGCAGGTCTAATCAGCCCCAGCATTTT.

This clone has only one observation. Here the CDR3 DNA reads TGCGCCAGCAGCTTGCCCAGGACTAGCGGGAGTACAGATACGCAGTATTTT. Protein product: CASSLPRTSGSTDTQYF. The J gene is TRBJ2-3, the V gene TRBV5-1; 13 positions agree with TRBD2. The ends lost 1 base at V and 3 bases at J; junction bases unmatched: 5. Germline V lookup: CDR1 SGHRS, CDR2 YFSETQ. The CDR3 consists of 17 residues.

Remarks on this clone: The sample has other DNA sequences that encode this CDR3 too. This chain links TRBV3-1 (or the pseudogene TRBV3-2) with TRBJ2-3; D possibly corresponds to TRBD2 (5 bases). The CDR3 is 13 amino acids. CDR1 LGHDT and CDR2 YNNKEL come from the germline V gene (reference sequence). Trimming removed 0 bases from V and 6 bases from J, with 7 bases in between. CDR3 nucleotide sequence: TGTGCCAGCAGCCAAGATCCGGGGGATACGCAGTATTTT. Translating gives CASSQDPGDTQYF.